These 5 T cell receptor beta chains originate from one sample sequenced in a study of cytomegalovirus exposure and HLA in healthy donors (dated by TCRdb to about 2017). Receptor amplification or capture employed the immunoSEQ multiplex PCR assay. For the multiplex PCR, a mixture combining 60 forward primers for TCR Vbeta segments and 13 reverse primers for TCR Jbeta segments was used. The source is immuneACCESS, and TCRdb retained only in-frame sequences with V and J called. Part of the clones is not carried over; for the studies checked, unresolved V genes explain less than half of this, and the remainder is unexplained. This sample's table lists tens of thousands of clones. The ten largest account for about 5% of the sample. Sequencing input: PBMCs. These TCRs come from a female donor in good health and CMV-seronegative.

The chain has TRBV7-2 and TRBJ2-3, with 10 nucleotides matching TRBD2. Germline V gene sequence: CDR1 SGHTA, CDR2 FQGNSA. The CDR3 totals 16 residues. The V segment lost 1 base and the J segment 2 bases; nucleotides outside the gene matches: 3. CDR3 loop: CASSLGLAGATDTQYF. The CDR3 DNA sequence: TGTGCCAGCAGCTTAGGGCTAGCGGGGGCCACAGATACGCAGTATTTT.

The chain uses TRBV6-5 and TRBJ2-2; 11 positions match TRBD1. The V gene end was trimmed by 6 bases and the J gene end by 3 bases; junction bases not matched to a gene: 3. Germline CDR1 MNHEY, CDR2 SVGAGI. The CDR3 length is 15 residues. CDR3 protein: CASSGQGAYTGELFF. For the CDR3, the DNA is TGTGCCAGCAGCGGACAGGGGGCGTACACCGGGGAGCTGTTTTTT.

V is TRBV11-2 and J is TRBJ2-2, with 7 nucleotides matching TRBD1. The CDR3 is made up of 15 amino acids. Germline-derived CDR1 and CDR2 are SGHAT and FQNNGV. The trim removed 6 bases at V and 3 bases at J, leaving 7 bases unmatched. In DNA, the CDR3 is TGTGCCAGCAGGCCCCGGGACAGAGACACCGGGGAGCTGTTTTTT. As protein: CASRPRDRDTGELFF. Supplemented by reference TRBV11-2 and TRBJ2-2, the full variable domain reads EAGVAQSPRYKIIEKRQSVAFWCNPISGHATLYWYQQILGQGPKLLIQFQNNGVVDDSQLPKDRFSAERLKGVDSTLKIQPAKLEDSAVYLCASRPRDRDTGELFFGEGSRLTVL.

This rearrangement joins TRBV18 to TRBJ2-7; 8 positions match TRBD1. This CDR3 contains 13 residues. The J segment lost 5 bases and the V segment lost 6 bases, leaving 6 bases of the junction unmatched. Germline CDR1 reads KGHSH; CDR2 reads LQKENI. The chain's CDR3 is CASSPTGVDEQYF. CDR3 DNA sequence: TGTGCCAGCTCGCCGACAGGGGTGGACGAGCAGTACTTC.

This sequence joins TRBV6-1 and TRBJ2-5; TRBD1 aligns across 8 bases. The CDR3 contains 15 residues. Germline V gives CDR1 MNHNS, CDR2 SASEGT. The J segment lost 4 bases and the V segment lost 3 bases, leaving 7 bases of the junction unmatched. DNA of the CDR3: TGTGCCAGCAGTGATTTGAGGGACAGGAGAGAGACCCAGTACTTC. It translates to CASSDLRDRRETQYF.